Reported below is one T cell receptor (beta chain). Its target is unknown. The data derive from a study of PD-1 blockade in classical Hodgkin lymphoma. Germline-derived CDR1 and CDR2 are LNHDA and SQIVND (reference sequence). V lost 7 bases and J lost 5; bases outside the gene matches: 5. The CDR3 totals 14 residues. Findings and caveats of the study: Patients were excluded if nivolumab began under 1 year after ASCT (the autologous transplant). Causes of the repertoire differences remain undefined, possibly disease activity or prior therapy.

Profiling relied on immunoSEQ multiplex PCR, and the TCRdb table lists in-frame clones only, not all of them. Among some 33,000 clones, about four fifths were seen once, and the ten largest hold about a sixth. Time point in this sample: cycle 4 day 1 (C4D1), after about 6 weeks of nivolumab. Every patient was affected by relapse after autologous stem cell transplantation, while exposure to brentuximab vedotin was not uniform. Patients had relapsed/refractory classical Hodgkin lymphoma with complete response, partial response or progressive disease as best response. The sample was peripheral blood mononuclear cells (PBMCs), taken before the fourth cycle of nivolumab. This sequence joins TRBV19 and TRBJ2-2; TRBD2 matches at 9 bases. The receptor comes from a human donor with classical Hodgkin lymphoma. The CDR3 loop is CASNSGSETGELFF. In nucleotides, the CDR3 is TGTGCCAGTAATAGCGGGAGTGAGACCGGGGAGCTGTTTTTT.